The 22 T cell receptor beta chains reported below all come from one sample, sequenced in a study of blood T cell repertoires in COVID-19. Repertoires were generated with immunoSEQ multiplex PCR, while TCRdb's copy carries only in-frame clones and drops some. The repertoire includes 270,000 or so clones, around 86% of them detected once, and roughly 8.5% sits in the top ten. Specimen: peripheral blood. The receptors shown here come from a man aged 35-49 years with active or convalescent COVID-19.

This chain connects TRBV4-1 to TRBJ1-2; 9 bases line up with TRBD1. Germline CDR1 is MGHRA and CDR2 is YSYEKL. V shed 0 bases and J 4 bases; nucleotides not matched to a gene: 9. The CDR3 loop spans 17 amino acids. The CDR3 nucleotides read TGCGCCAGCAGCCAAGATCCTGGGGACAGGGAACTCTATGGCTACACCTTC. This gives the protein CASSQDPGDRELYGYTF.

The chain combines TRBV9 with TRBJ2-2, with 8 nucleotides matching TRBD1. Unmatched junction bases numbered 6, after V lost 1 base and J lost 1 base. The CDR3 consists of 17 residues. The germline V gene encodes CDR1 SGDLS and CDR2 YYNGEE. CDR3 DNA sequence: TGTGCCAGCAGCGTAAGGGACAGGCCAGGGAACACCGGGGAGCTGTTTTTT. Protein: CASSVRDRPGNTGELFF.

The chain couples TRBV7-8 to TRBJ2-5, with unresolved D. Germline loops: CDR1 SGHVS, CDR2 FQNEAQ. V shed 2 bases and J shed 5 bases, with 18 bases lying between them. The length of the CDR3 is 16 residues. The CDR3 reads CASSLSPNEKSETQYF. CDR3 DNA: TGTGCCAGCAGCTTATCCCCTAATGAGAAATCGGAGACCCAGTACTTC. The full variable domain, in which reference TRBV7-8 and TRBJ2-5 provide the parts outside the CDR3, is GAGVSQSPRYKVAKRGQDVALRCDPISGHVSLFWYQQALGQGPEFLTYFQNEAQLDKSGLPSDRFFAERPEGSVSTLKIQRTQQEDSAVYLCASSLSPNEKSETQYFGPGTRLLVL.

The chain recombines TRBV20-1 with TRBJ2-5; possibly TRBD2 for D (7 bases). Trimming pared 3 bases from V and 4 bases from J, leaving 12 bases between. The germline gives CDR1 DFQATT, CDR2 SNEGSKA (reference sequence). This CDR3 has 13 residues. CDR3: CSASSGGAETQYF. CDR3 sequence (DNA): TGCAGTGCTAGTTCGGGGGGCGCAGAGACCCAGTACTTC.

The rearrangement joins TRBV4-2 to TRBJ2-1; 7 nucleotides agree with TRBD2. The germline V gene has CDR1 LGHNA and CDR2 YNFKEQ. J lost 0 bases, V lost 3 bases, and 2 bases had no gene match. The CDR3 totals 15 residues. CDR3 DNA sequence: TGTGCCAGCAGCCAGCGGACTAGCTCCTACAATGAGCAGTTCTTC. This codes for CASSQRTSSYNEQFF.

This rearrangement joins TRBV2 to TRBJ2-2; the match to TRBD1 covers 7 bases. Per the germline V gene, CDR1 is SNHLY and CDR2 is FYNNEI. The CDR3 totals 16 residues. The junction had 9 bases not matched to a gene; V was cut back by 6 bases and J by 2 bases. The CDR3 loop is CASRGAGTANTGELFF. DNA of the CDR3: TGTGCCAGCAGGGGAGCCGGGACAGCTAACACCGGGGAGCTGTTTTTT.

The rearrangement joins TRBV27 to TRBJ2-7; 8 bases fit TRBD2. J was trimmed by 3 bases and V by 6 bases; bases with no gene match: 10. There are 15 residues in the CDR3. Germline V gene data show CDR1 as MNHEY and CDR2 as SMNVEV (reference sequence). This CDR3 is CASRIAGTSGYEQYF. For the CDR3, the DNA is TGTGCCAGCAGAATAGCCGGGACTAGTGGCTACGAGCAGTACTTC.

The chain links TRBV12-3 or TRBV12-4 to TRBJ2-7, with unresolved D. Trimming took off 5 bases at V and 5 bases at J, with 13 bases between the two ends. This CDR3 is 13 amino acids long. The CDR3 DNA reads as TGTGCCAGCAGTCCCACTATCCCCCACGAGCAGTACTTC. The encoded protein is CASSPTIPHEQYF.

This chain connects TRBV4-1 to TRBJ2-1; TRBD2 aligns across 11 bases. CDR1 is MGHRA and CDR2 is YSYEKL in the germline V gene. The CDR3 runs to 17 residues. Trimming took 1 base from V and 5 from J; bases not matched to a gene: 7. CDR3 sequence reads: CASSQGPGLAVNNEQFF. The CDR3 DNA reads TGCGCCAGCAGCCAAGGCCCGGGACTAGCGGTCAACAATGAGCAGTTCTTC.

The rearrangement links TRBV6-5 to TRBJ1-4, with D perhaps TRBD1 (5 bases). Trimming cost V 0 bases and J 7 bases, with 15 bases left between them. Germline loops: CDR1 MNHEY, CDR2 SVGAGI. The CDR3 is 16 residues long. CDR3 protein: CASSYSAGGGGEKLFF. The CDR3 nucleotides are TGTGCCAGCAGTTACTCAGCGGGAGGTGGGGGTGAAAAACTGTTTTTT.

The rearrangement links TRBV19 to TRBJ1-2, with 10 bases aligning to TRBD1. Trimming removed 5 bases from V and 5 bases from J; junction bases left unmatched: 17. The CDR3 is 18 amino acids. Germline V gene sequence: CDR1 LNHDA, CDR2 SQIVND (reference sequence). The CDR3 sequence: CASSSTGTGAQSVYGYTF. In DNA, the CDR3 is TGTGCCAGTAGTTCCACCGGGACAGGGGCGCAGTCGGTTTATGGCTACACCTTC.

The V gene is TRBV5-6, the J gene TRBJ1-5, with D hard to call. Germline V gene lookup returns CDR1 SGHDT and CDR2 YYEEEE. The CDR3 loop spans 15 amino acids. With 4 bases removed from V and 0 bases from J, the gap between germline ends came to 11 bases. CDR3 region: CASSLLSDSNQPQHF. Here the CDR3 DNA reads TGTGCCAGCAGCCTTTTATCAGATAGCAATCAGCCCCAGCATTTT.

This chain connects TRBV3-1 (or the pseudogene TRBV3-2) to TRBJ1-3; D ambiguous. From germline, CDR1 is LGHDT and CDR2 YNNKEL (reference sequence). Trimming pared 5 bases from V and 4 bases from J, leaving 12 bases between. The CDR3 is 14 amino acids. The DNA for the CDR3 is TGTGCCAGCAGCTCCCACCCCGGGGGAAACACCATATATTTT. It translates to CASSSHPGGNTIYF.

This clone appeared a single time. This chain joins TRBV7-9 and TRBJ2-7, with 7 bases lining up with TRBD1. With 1 base clipped from V and 2 bases from J, the junction kept 8 bases outside the gene matches. The length of the CDR3 is 16 residues. The germline V gene has CDR1 SEHNR and CDR2 FQNEAQ (reference sequence). The CDR3 spells CASSLGGTVNPYEQYF. CDR3 DNA: TGTGCCAGCAGCTTAGGTGGGACAGTGAACCCCTACGAGCAGTACTTC.

The chain joins TRBV15 to TRBJ2-4; 8 bases are a match to TRBD2. V lost 0 bases and J lost 5; bases outside the gene matches: 12. Looked up from germline, CDR1 is LNHNV and CDR2 is YYDKDF (reference sequence). This CDR3 has 18 residues. The CDR3 sequence is CATSRDVTRAGVENIQYF. CDR3 coding DNA: TGTGCCACCAGCAGAGACGTGACTAGAGCGGGAGTGGAAAACATTCAGTACTTC.

In this sample, this clone turned up a few times. The genes are TRBV2 and TRBJ1-5; D may be TRBD1 (5 bases). The CDR3 runs to 14 residues. Between the trimmed V and J ends, which lost 9 bases and 5 bases, there was a span of 17 bases. The V gene's germline CDR1 is SNHLY and CDR2 FYNNEI. The CDR3 is CASWRAGSDQPQHF. CDR3 sequence (DNA): TGTGCCAGTTGGAGGGCAGGGAGCGATCAGCCCCAGCATTTT. The whole variable domain, filled in from reference TRBV2 and TRBJ1-5, reads EPEVTQTPSHQVTQMGQEVILRCVPISNHLYFYWYRQILGQKVEFLVSFYNNEISEKSEIFDDQFSVERPDGSNFTLKIRSTKLEDSAMYFCASWRAGSDQPQHFGDGTRLSIL.

The rearrangement links TRBV3-1 (or the pseudogene TRBV3-2) to TRBJ2-1, with D possibly TRBD2 on 5 matching bases. Germline V gives CDR1 LGHDT, CDR2 YNNKEL (reference sequence). The CDR3 is 14 amino acids. Trimming removed 0 bases from V and 8 bases from J, with 11 bases in between. The CDR3 DNA reads as TGTGCCAGCAGCCAAGAATCGGGGTTCCATGAGCAGTTCTTC. It encodes CASSQESGFHEQFF.

The gene calls are TRBV11-2 and TRBJ2-1; TRBD2 aligns across 7 bases. Trimming cost V 5 bases and J 2 bases; bases outside gene matches: 6. CDR1 and CDR2 (germline): SGHAT, FQNNGV. The CDR3 loop spans 15 amino acids. The CDR3 protein is CASSPQTSAYNEQFF. In DNA form, the CDR3 reads TGTGCCAGCAGCCCGCAAACTAGCGCCTACAATGAGCAGTTCTTC.

The chain has TRBV7-3 and TRBJ2-1, with D tentatively TRBD2 (5 bases). This CDR3 comprises 14 residues. Per germline, CDR1 SGHTA and CDR2 FQGTGA. V shed 0 bases and J shed 6 bases, with 9 bases lying between them. This CDR3 reads CASSLTGLPNEQFF. Here the CDR3 DNA reads TGTGCCAGCAGCTTAACCGGACTGCCCAATGAGCAGTTCTTC.

The chain carries TRBV19 and TRBJ1-1; unclear D gene. Germline V CDR1 and CDR2: LNHDA, SQIVND (reference sequence). Deletions cut 2 bases from V and 1 base from J, with 11 bases between. The length of the CDR3 is 15 residues. CDR3 in DNA: TGTGCCAGTAGTATAAGTCACCTAAGGAACACTGAAGCTTTCTTT. Translation gives CASSISHLRNTEAFF.

V gene TRBV4-2 combines with J gene TRBJ1-6, with TRBD1 as a possible D gene (5 bases). V lost 1 base, J lost 9 bases, and 19 bases lay in between. Germline loops: CDR1 LGHNA, CDR2 YNFKEQ. The CDR3 covers 17 residues. In nucleotides, the CDR3 is TGTGCCAGCAGCCAAGCGGAGGGGCCTAATGCTGGTTCACCCCTCCACTTT. This sequence encodes CASSQAEGPNAGSPLHF.

The V gene is TRBV29-1, the J gene TRBJ2-3; 9 bases fit TRBD1. The V gene end was trimmed by 6 bases and the J gene end by 0 bases; junction bases not matched to a gene: 4. Germline V gene sequence: CDR1 SQVTM, CDR2 ANQGSEA. This CDR3 is 14 amino acids long. The CDR3 bases are TGCAGCGTAGGACAGGGGTCTAGCACAGATACGCAGTATTTT. This sequence encodes CSVGQGSSTDTQYF.